This TCR beta chain was captured by sequencing in a study of Graves' ophthalmopathy and Graves' hyperthyroidism (dated by TCRdb to 2016 to 2019). As for the study more broadly: Hyperthyroidism was considered stable if no progression to ophthalmopathy occurred within 18 months of follow-up. In five or six hyperthyroidism patients, the T-cell repertoires found in thyroid tissue were compared with those found in blood. To explore V-J signatures that separate ophthalmopathy from hyperthyroidism, a discovery set of about a hundred patients was enrolled, consisting of about 45 with ophthalmopathy and some 56 with stable hyperthyroidism. In total, 120 to 150 blood samples were TCR-sequenced: fewer than 50 ophthalmopathy, some 75 hyperthyroidism and about 17 hyperthyroidism-to-ophthalmopathy patients. For independent validation, a separate cohort was made up of 18 hyperthyroidism patients plus 17 patients who later progressed from hyperthyroidism to ophthalmopathy. Once sampling was done, hyperthyroidism patients were given methimazole at a starting dose of 30 mg daily, while ophthalmopathy patients were given high-dose intravenous methylprednisolone. The study used TCR beta repertoire signatures to distinguish Graves' ophthalmopathy from Graves' hyperthyroidism and to predict progression to ophthalmopathy.

On the study overall, not on this receptor specifically: In cross-validation, the 13-signature model distinguished ophthalmopathy from stable hyperthyroidism with just over 85% sensitivity and over 81% specificity, while in the test set the corresponding values were about 79% and 69%. Most expanded thyroid clonotypes with a frequency above 0.001 also appeared in blood, which suggests that blood repertoires may reflect the immune response in the thyroid. Sample size was not predetermined statistically, and investigators were not blinded to group allocation. In validation, the model predicted ophthalmopathy progression with about 64% sensitivity and 72.22% specificity; some twelve predicted patients were CT-confirmed with GO in a median of about 6.2 months.

For repertoire sequencing, the TCR beta CDR3 regions were amplified from RNA transcripts. The first round was an RT-PCR using HTBI primers with the Qiagen OneStep RT-PCR kit, and this first round was followed by a second-round multiplex PCR, then size selection and purification. Sequencing of the libraries was carried out on an Illumina HiSeq2000 in paired-end mode with 100 bp reads. In the paper's pipeline: SOAPnuke was used to process the reads, throwing out any read that had adapters, had uncalled bases, had a mean Phred below 15, or lacked an exact constant-primer or identifier match. COPE v1.2.5 was used to merge the high-quality paired reads. Each unique nucleotide sequence was treated as a clonotype, and MiTCR v1.1 was used to align the clonotypes to the IMGT TRB V, D and J references. Analysis was restricted to V-J combinations with a frequency above 0.0001, which covered 99.2% of repertoires. For each V-J combination, a TCR clonal expansion and chaos score was defined as F50 clonal expansion divided by the chaos observed in the TCRdist matrix. Welch's t-statistics and random forest were used to narrow the features down to around twelve V-J combinations, which were then fed into a naive Bayes classifier. Thyroid-blood repertoire similarity was quantified with the Morisita-Horn index. Clones were called with MiXCR by TCRdb after fastp trimmed the public reads at Q25, and only in-frame beta chains were retained. Identical CDR3 proteins give one entry, which carries the most common genes and DNA. The V and J calls reflect TCRdb's pipeline rather than the authors' work. The sample data list around 1.1 million distinct CDR3 sequences, and about 35% of these were observed just once. The ten largest account for around 10% of the sample.

With respect to this clonotype: The target of this receptor is not known. Base-call qualities are not available, and no considerably larger clone is one nucleotide away.

Hyperthyroidism patients were newly diagnosed, were aged 18 to 65 years, and had a disease duration under 2 months. Patients with other autoimmune diseases, uncontrolled infections, pregnancy or lactation were excluded. Clinical symptoms, serum thyroxine, TRAb, thyroid ultrasound and orbital computed tomography formed the basis of the diagnosis. Trizol reagent was used to extract the total RNA, and its quality was then checked on an Agilent 2100 Bioanalyzer. Trimming accounts for 7 bases at V and 0 bases at J, while the number of junction bases matched to no gene is 14. The CDR3 numbers 17 residues from cysteine through phenylalanine. The sequence is cut down to CDR3 DNA, 51 bases in frame from base 1. Reading the germline V gene (reference sequence) gives CDR1 SEHNR and CDR2 FQNEAQ.

Sequencing was done on a sample of peripheral blood or thyroid tissue (not recorded which). This chain joins TRBV7-9 to TRBJ1-2; 7 of the junction bases match TRBD1. This receptor was taken from an adult man with Graves' hyperthyroidism. CDR3 protein: CASTFAPGQRANYGYTF. The nucleotide sequence reads TGTGCCAGCACCTTTGCCCCGGGACAGAGAGCTAACTATGGCTACACCTTC.